The following is a T cell receptor beta chain sequence with its context. What the recovered Cohort 3 donors had was two negative PCRs, clearance, or symptom resolution. This sample was taken from a study of blood T cell repertoires in COVID-19. Overall study: PBMCs, B-cell-depleted T cells, or T cells were the source of the cDNA or gDNA that made up the material.

Data came from immunoSEQ multiplex PCR; TCRdb stores just in-frame clones and leaves some out. The sample lists 250,000 to 350,000 clones, approximately 87% occurring once. CDR1 is SGHKS, CDR2 YYEKEE, per germline (reference sequence). V was pared by 4 bases and J by 0 bases, with 2 bases of the junction left unmatched. The CDR3 runs 16 residues. The chain couples TRBV5-5 to TRBJ2-6; the match to TRBD1 covers 9 bases. This sequence originates from a woman aged 30 to 39 who had recovered from COVID-19. Sequencing was performed on PBMCs or T cells enriched from blood (not recorded which). CDR3 nucleotides: TGTGCCAGCAGCCGACAGGGGGACTCTGGGGCCAACGTCCTGACTTTC. Amino acids: CASSRQGDSGANVLTF.